Reported below is one TCR beta chain. What it binds is unknown. PCR amplification relied on 60 Vbeta primers (plus 13 Jbeta primers). This table comes from immunoSEQ multiplex PCR, and its TCRdb copy is limited to in-frame clones, with some not included. The repertoire includes 110,000 to 150,000 clones, about 80% of them detected once, and 4.5% to 6.5% sits in the top ten. The data are from a study of cytomegalovirus exposure and HLA in healthy donors. Background on the study: Earlier results showed roughly 120 million unique TCR beta sequences derived from 150 million to 200 million T cells.

General observations from the study: As a later analysis showed, a missense DCLRE1C variant was linked to trimming of TCR beta V- and J-genes.

The sample comprised PBMCs. The receptor was derived from a male donor in good health and CMV-seronegative.

CDR3 sequence reads: CASSSSTGNTGELFF. The CDR3 DNA is TGTGCCAGCAGCTCATCCACAGGGAACACCGGGGAGCTGTTTTTT. The chain recombines TRBV11-3 with TRBJ2-2; maybe TRBD1 (5 bases). The V and J ends lost 4 bases and 1 base respectively, with 10 bases between them. The CDR3 covers 15 residues. Per germline, CDR1 SGHNT and CDR2 YENEEA.